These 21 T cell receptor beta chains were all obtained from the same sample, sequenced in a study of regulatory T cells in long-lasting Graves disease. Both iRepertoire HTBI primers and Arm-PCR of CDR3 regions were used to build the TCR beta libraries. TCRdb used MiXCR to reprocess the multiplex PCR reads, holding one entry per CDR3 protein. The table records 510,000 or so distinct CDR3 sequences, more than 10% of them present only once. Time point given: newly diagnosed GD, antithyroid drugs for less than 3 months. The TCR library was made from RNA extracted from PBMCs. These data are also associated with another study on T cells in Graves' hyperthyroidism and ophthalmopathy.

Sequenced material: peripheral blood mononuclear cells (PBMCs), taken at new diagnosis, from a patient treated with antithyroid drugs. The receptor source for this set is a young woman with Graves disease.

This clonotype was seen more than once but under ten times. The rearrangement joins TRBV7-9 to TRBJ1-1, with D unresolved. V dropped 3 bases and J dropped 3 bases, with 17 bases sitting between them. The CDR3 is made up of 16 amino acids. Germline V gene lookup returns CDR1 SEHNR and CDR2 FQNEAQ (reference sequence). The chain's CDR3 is CASSLGLRVRDTEAFF. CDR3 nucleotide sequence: TGTGCCAGCAGCTTGGGGTTGAGGGTACGAGACACTGAAGCTTTCTTT.

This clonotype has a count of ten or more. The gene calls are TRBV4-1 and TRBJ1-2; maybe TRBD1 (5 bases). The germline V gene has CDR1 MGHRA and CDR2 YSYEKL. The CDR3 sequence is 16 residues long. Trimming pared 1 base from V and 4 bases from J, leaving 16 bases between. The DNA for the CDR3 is TGCGCCAGCAGCCAAGTTTGGGGGACGGACCTCTATGGCTACACCTTC. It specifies CASSQVWGTDLYGYTF.

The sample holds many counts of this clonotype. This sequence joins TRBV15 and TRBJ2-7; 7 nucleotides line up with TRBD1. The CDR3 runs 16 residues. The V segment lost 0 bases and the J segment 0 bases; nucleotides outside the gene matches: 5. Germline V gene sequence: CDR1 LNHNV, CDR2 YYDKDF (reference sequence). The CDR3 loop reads CATSRDVGQLSYEQYF. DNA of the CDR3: TGTGCCACCAGCAGAGATGTGGGACAGCTCTCCTACGAGCAGTACTTC.

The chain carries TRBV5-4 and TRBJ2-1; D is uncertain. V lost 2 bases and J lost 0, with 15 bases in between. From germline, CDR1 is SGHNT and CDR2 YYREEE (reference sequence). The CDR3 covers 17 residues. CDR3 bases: TGTGCCAGCAGCTTAGTCGCCGCAACGATCTCCTACAATGAGCAGTTCTTC. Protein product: CASSLVAATISYNEQFF. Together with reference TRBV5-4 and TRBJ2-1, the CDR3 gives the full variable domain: ETGVTQSPTHLIKTRGQQVTLRCSSQSGHNTVSWYQQALGQGPQFIFQYYREEENGRGNFPPRFSGLQFPNYSSELNVNALELDDSALYLCASSLVAATISYNEQFFGPGTRLTVL.

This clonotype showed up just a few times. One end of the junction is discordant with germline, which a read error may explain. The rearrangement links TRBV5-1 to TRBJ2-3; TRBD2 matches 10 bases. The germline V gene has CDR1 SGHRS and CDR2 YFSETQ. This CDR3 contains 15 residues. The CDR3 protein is CASSTAGGPPDTQYF. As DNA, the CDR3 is TGTGCCAGCAGCACAGCGGGAGGGCCCCCAGATACGCAGTATTTT.

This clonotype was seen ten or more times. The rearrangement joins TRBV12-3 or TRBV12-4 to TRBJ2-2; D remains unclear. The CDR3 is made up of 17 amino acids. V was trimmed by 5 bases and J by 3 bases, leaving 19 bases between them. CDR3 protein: CASSPTPLASYTGELFF. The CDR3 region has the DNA TGTGCCAGCAGTCCCACCCCCTTGGCCAGTTACACCGGGGAGCTGTTTTTT.

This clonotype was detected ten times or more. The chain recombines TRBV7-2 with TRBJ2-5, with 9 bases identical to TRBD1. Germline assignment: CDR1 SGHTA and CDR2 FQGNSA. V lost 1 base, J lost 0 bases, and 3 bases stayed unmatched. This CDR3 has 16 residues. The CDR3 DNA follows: TGTGCCAGCAGCTTAGTACAGGGGGCCTACCAAGAGACCCAGTACTTC. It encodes CASSLVQGAYQETQYF. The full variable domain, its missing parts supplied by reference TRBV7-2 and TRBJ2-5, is GAGVSQSPSNKVTEKGKDVELRCDPISGHTALYWYRQSLGQGLEFLIYFQGNSAPDKSGLPSDRFSAERTGGSVSTLTIQRTQQEDSAVYLCASSLVQGAYQETQYFGPGTRLLVL.

In nucleotides, the CDR3 is TGCGCCAGCAGCCAGGGAGGGTGGAACACCGGGGAGCTGTTTTTT. Its translation: CASSQGGWNTGELFF. The rearrangement joins TRBV4-3 to TRBJ2-2, with 7 bases fitting TRBD2. Germline-derived CDR1 and CDR2 are LGHNA and YSLEER. After removal of 3 bases from V and 1 base from J, the junction contained 2 bases not matched to a gene. The CDR3 is 15 amino acids.

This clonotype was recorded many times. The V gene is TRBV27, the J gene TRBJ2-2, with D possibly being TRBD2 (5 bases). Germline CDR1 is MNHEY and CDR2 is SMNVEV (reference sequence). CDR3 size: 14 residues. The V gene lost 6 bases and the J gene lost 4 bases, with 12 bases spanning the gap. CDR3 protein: CASRELGSTGELFF. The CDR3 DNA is TGTGCCAGCAGGGAACTAGGCTCCACCGGGGAGCTGTTTTTT.

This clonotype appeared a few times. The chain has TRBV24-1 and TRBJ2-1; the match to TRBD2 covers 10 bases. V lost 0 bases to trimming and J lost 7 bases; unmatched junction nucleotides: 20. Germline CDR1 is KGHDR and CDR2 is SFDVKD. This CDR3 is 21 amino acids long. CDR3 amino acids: CATSDLPAGLDLAGVSNEQFF. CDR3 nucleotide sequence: TGTGCCACCAGTGATTTGCCGGCAGGACTTGATCTAGCGGGAGTAAGTAATGAGCAGTTCTTC.

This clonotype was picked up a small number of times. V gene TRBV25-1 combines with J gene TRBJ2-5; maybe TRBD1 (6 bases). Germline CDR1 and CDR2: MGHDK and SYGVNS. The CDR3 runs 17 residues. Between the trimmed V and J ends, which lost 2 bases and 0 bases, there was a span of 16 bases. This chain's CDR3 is CASSEIRRKGDQETQYF. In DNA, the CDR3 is TGTGCCAGCAGTGAAATAAGACGTAAGGGGGACCAAGAGACCCAGTACTTC. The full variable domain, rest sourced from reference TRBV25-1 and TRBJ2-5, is EADIYQTPRYLVIGTGKKITLECSQTMGHDKMYWYQQDPGMELHLIHYSYGVNSTEKGDLSSESTVSRIRTEHFPLTLESARPSHTSQYLCASSEIRRKGDQETQYFGPGTRLLVL.

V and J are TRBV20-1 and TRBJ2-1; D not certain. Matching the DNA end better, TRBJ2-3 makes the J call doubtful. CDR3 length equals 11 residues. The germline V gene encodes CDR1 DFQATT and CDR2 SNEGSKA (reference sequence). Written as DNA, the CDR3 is TGCAGTGCAGAGCCTGTTGATACGCAGTATTTT. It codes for CSAEPVDTQYF.

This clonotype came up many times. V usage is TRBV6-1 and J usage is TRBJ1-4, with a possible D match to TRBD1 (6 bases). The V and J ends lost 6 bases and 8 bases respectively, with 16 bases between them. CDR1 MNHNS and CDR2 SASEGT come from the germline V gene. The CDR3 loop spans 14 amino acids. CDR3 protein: CASSYLPTGEKLFF. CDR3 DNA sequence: TGTGCCAGCAGCTACCTTCCGACAGGAGAAAAACTGTTTTTT.

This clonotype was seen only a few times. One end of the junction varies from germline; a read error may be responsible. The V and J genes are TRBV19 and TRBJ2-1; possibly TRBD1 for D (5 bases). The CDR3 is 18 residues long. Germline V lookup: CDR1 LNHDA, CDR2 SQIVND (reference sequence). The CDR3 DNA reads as TGTGCCTGTAGTATAGATCATAGGGGATTTCGCTCCTACAATGAGCAGTTCTTC. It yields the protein CACSIDHRGFRSYNEQFF.

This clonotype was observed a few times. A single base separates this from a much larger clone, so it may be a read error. CDR3 bases: TGTGTCAGCAGCTTAGGGGCCAGCCCAGAGACCCAGTACTTC. This translates into CVSSLGASPETQYF. The V gene is TRBV7-2, the J gene TRBJ2-5; D possibly corresponds to TRBD1 (5 bases). The CDR3 length is 14 residues. Germline-derived CDR1 and CDR2 are SGHTA and FQGNSA.

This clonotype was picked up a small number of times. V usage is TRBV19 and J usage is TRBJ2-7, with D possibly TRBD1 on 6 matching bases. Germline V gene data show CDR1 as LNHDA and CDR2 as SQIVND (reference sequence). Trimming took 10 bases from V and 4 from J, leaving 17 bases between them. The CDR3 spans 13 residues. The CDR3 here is CATKGQGRYEQYF. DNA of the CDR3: TGTGCCACCAAGGGCCAGGGGAGATACGAGCAGTACTTC. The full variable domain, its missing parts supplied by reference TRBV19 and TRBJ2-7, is DGGITQSPKYLFRKEGQNVTLSCEQNLNHDAMYWYRQDPGQGLRLIYYSQIVNDFQKGDIAEGYSVSREKKESFPLTVTSAQKNPTAFYLCATKGQGRYEQYFGPGTRLTVT.

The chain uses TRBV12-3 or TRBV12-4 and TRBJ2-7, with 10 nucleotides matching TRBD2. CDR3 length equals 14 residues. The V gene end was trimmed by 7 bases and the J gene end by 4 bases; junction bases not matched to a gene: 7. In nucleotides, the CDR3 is TGTGCCAGCACAAAGCGGGAGGGTAGATACGAGCAGTACTTC. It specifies CASTKREGRYEQYF.

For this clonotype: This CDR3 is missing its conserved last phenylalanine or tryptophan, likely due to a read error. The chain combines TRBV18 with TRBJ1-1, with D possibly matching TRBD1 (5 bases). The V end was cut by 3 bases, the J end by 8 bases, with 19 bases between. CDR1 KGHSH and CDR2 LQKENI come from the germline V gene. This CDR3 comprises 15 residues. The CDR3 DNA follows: TGTGCCAGCTCACCCCAATCGAGCGGAACAGGCGAAGCTTTCTTG. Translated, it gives CASSPQSSGTGEAFL.

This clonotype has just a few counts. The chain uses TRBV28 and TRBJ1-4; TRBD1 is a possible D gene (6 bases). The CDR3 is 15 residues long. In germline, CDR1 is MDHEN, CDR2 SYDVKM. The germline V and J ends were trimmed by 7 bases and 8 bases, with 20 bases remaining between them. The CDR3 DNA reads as TGTGCCAGCAAGGGTCCCTGGCAGGGGCGCGAAAAACTGTTTTTT. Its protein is CASKGPWQGREKLFF.

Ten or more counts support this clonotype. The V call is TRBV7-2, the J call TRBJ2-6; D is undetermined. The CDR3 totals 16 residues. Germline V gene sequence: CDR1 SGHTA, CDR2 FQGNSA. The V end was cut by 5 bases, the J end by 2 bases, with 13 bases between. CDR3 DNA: TGTGCCAGCAGCCCTGGGTCGGCGGCTGGGGCCAACGTCCTGACTTTC. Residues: CASSPGSAAGANVLTF.

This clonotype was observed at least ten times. The DNA for the CDR3 is TGTGCCATCACTCCAGGGACGGAGACAGATACGCAGTATTTT. Its translation: CAITPGTETDTQYF. The chain couples TRBV10-3 to TRBJ2-3; D is possibly TRBD1 or TRBD2 (5 bases each). The CDR3 runs to 14 residues. Germline loops: CDR1 ENHRY, CDR2 SYGVKD. Trimming left V 7 bases short and J 3 bases short, with 14 bases between.